These 19 T cell receptor beta chains share one sample of origin, sequenced in a study of OX40 agonist ivuxolimab in advanced cancers. Repertoires were generated with immunoSEQ multiplex PCR, while TCRdb's copy carries only in-frame clones and drops some. The data hold over 25,000 clones, with about 93% observed a single time. The sample was CD4+ or CD8+ T cells sorted from blood, taken in a trial of the OX40 agonist ivuxolimab. The source of these receptors is an adult with an advanced solid tumor such as melanoma, head and neck, liver or kidney cancer.

The chain is built from TRBV7-9 and TRBJ2-1; D may be TRBD2 (6 bases). With 8 bases removed from V and 7 bases from J, the gap between germline ends came to 21 bases. The germline CDR1 and CDR2 sequences are SEHNR and FQNEAQ (reference sequence). The CDR3 contains 15 residues. The CDR3 region is CASRPREQEGNEQFF. In DNA form, the CDR3 reads TGTGCCAGCCGTCCTAGGGAGCAGGAGGGTAATGAGCAGTTCTTC. The full variable domain, completed using reference TRBV7-9 and TRBJ2-1, is DTGVSQNPRHKITKRGQNVTFRCDPISEHNRLYWYRQTLGQGPEFLTYFQNEAQLEKSRLLSDRFSAERPKGSFSTLEIQRTEQGDSAMYLCASRPREQEGNEQFFGPGTRLTVL.

CDR3 DNA sequence: TGTGCCAGCAGCCCGGGACAAAACACCGGGGAGCTGTTTTTT. Translated: CASSPGQNTGELFF. The rearrangement joins TRBV6-5 to TRBJ2-2; D is perhaps TRBD1 (6 bases). This CDR3 spans 14 amino acids. Trimming pared 6 bases from V and 2 bases from J, leaving 10 bases between. Germline CDR1 reads MNHEY; CDR2 reads SVGAGI.

The chain carries TRBV27 and TRBJ2-1; TRBD2 matches 10 bases. The length of the CDR3 is 14 residues. Germline assignment: CDR1 MNHEY and CDR2 SMNVEV (reference sequence). The ends lost 7 bases at V and 1 base at J; junction bases unmatched: 1. The CDR3: CASKLAGSYNEQFF. CDR3 in DNA: TGTGCCAGCAAACTAGCGGGATCCTACAATGAGCAGTTCTTC.

The chain links TRBV27 to TRBJ1-2, with 11 bases that match TRBD1. This CDR3 spans 14 amino acids. The V segment lost 5 bases and the J segment 8 bases; nucleotides outside the gene matches: 7. Germline V gives CDR1 MNHEY, CDR2 SMNVEV (reference sequence). This CDR3 is CASSIGQGARGYTF. DNA of the CDR3: TGTGCCAGCAGTATCGGACAGGGGGCGAGGGGCTACACCTTC.

This rearrangement joins TRBV6-1 to TRBJ2-7; 9 positions match TRBD1. The germline gives CDR1 MNHNS, CDR2 SASEGT. Germline trimming cut 3 bases from V and 5 bases from J; bases unmatched to any gene: 5. The CDR3 is 14 amino acids. For the CDR3, the DNA is TGTGCCAGCAGTGACCCCGGGACAGGGAACGAGCAGTACTTC. Protein sequence: CASSDPGTGNEQYF.

The chain uses TRBV7-2 and TRBJ2-7; 7 positions agree with TRBD1. The CDR3 totals 15 residues. The germline V gene encodes CDR1 SGHTA and CDR2 FQGNSA. The V gene end was trimmed by 3 bases and the J gene end by 2 bases; junction bases not matched to a gene: 7. DNA of the CDR3: TGTGCCAGCAGCTTTGGACAGGCCGAAACCTACGAGCAGTACTTC. Translation: CASSFGQAETYEQYF.

This chain uses TRBV7-2 with TRBJ2-1; no clear D. From germline, CDR1 is SGHTA and CDR2 FQGNSA. The CDR3 has 13 amino acids. The V end lost 1 base, the J end lost 6 bases, and 7 bases lay between the germline ends. Written as DNA, the CDR3 is TGTGCCAGCAGCTTAGGCCGGGTCAATGAGCAGTTCTTC. Its protein is CASSLGRVNEQFF.

This sequence joins TRBV20-1 and TRBJ2-1; D is possibly TRBD2 (5 bases). The germline CDR1 and CDR2 sequences are DFQATT and SNEGSKA (reference sequence). CDR3 length: 11 amino acids. The V and J ends lost 5 bases and 7 bases respectively, with 9 bases between them. The CDR3 DNA is TGCAGTGCTGCCGGCGGGAATGAGCAGTTCTTC. It translates to CSAAGGNEQFF.

This clone was seen once. This chain links TRBV21-1 with TRBJ1-2; whether TRBD1, the table's D call, matches the DNA was not checked. TRBV21-1 has pseudogene status. This CDR3 region has 14 residues. CDR3 nucleotides: TGTGCCAGCAGCAAAGTTACAGGGGGCTCTGGCTACACCTTC. Encoded protein: CASSKVTGGSGYTF.

This chain joins TRBV6-1 and TRBJ1-1; D uncertain. Trimming took off 2 bases at V and 0 bases at J, with 19 bases between the two ends. The CDR3 sequence is 18 residues long. Germline V lookup: CDR1 MNHNS, CDR2 SASEGT. The CDR3 protein is CASSEISVIVSMNTEAFF. The CDR3 DNA reads as TGTGCCAGCAGTGAAATCTCGGTGATCGTTTCTATGAACACTGAAGCTTTCTTT.

V gene TRBV7-2 combines with J gene TRBJ2-1; 14 nucleotides line up with TRBD2. V trimming: 5 bases; J trimming: 6 bases; junction bases outside the gene matches: 3. This CDR3 is built from 15 residues. Germline V gene data show CDR1 as SGHTA and CDR2 as FQGNSA. The CDR3 DNA follows: TGTGCCAGCAGCCAAGGGACTAGCGGGAGCAATGAGCAGTTCTTC. Its translation: CASSQGTSGSNEQFF.

The genes are TRBV5-4 and TRBJ1-2; D might be TRBD1 (5 bases). The germline V gene encodes CDR1 SGHNT and CDR2 YYREEE (reference sequence). There are 11 residues in the CDR3. V was cut by 5 bases and J by 7 bases, with 9 bases left in between. The CDR3 spells CASSIGGGYTF. The CDR3 region has the DNA TGTGCCAGCAGTATTGGGGGTGGCTACACCTTC.

V usage is TRBV4-1 and J usage is TRBJ1-2; D ambiguous. Germline loops: CDR1 MGHRA, CDR2 YSYEKL. The CDR3 loop spans 14 amino acids. Trimming shortened V by 0 bases and J by 2 bases, and 7 bases separated the two germline ends. The CDR3 DNA reads TGCGCCAGCAGCCAAGATCCAGTCAACTATGGCTACACCTTC. It yields the protein CASSQDPVNYGYTF.

The chain has TRBV27 and TRBJ1-5; D is unclear. The CDR3 is 15 residues long. CDR1 is MNHEY and CDR2 is SMNVEV in the germline V gene (reference sequence). Trimming took 1 base from V and 5 from J, leaving 12 bases between them. The CDR3 sequence is CASSLLGGSDQPQHF. CDR3 coding DNA: TGTGCCAGCAGTTTATTAGGAGGGAGCGATCAGCCCCAGCATTTT.

The count of this clone is one. This sequence joins TRBV6-6 and TRBJ2-1; 8 bases fit TRBD1. V lost 6 bases and J lost 0; bases outside the gene matches: 4. This CDR3 region has 15 residues. From germline, CDR1 is MNHNY and CDR2 SVGAGI (reference sequence). The CDR3 DNA reads TGTGCCAGCAGCCCCGACAGGGGCTCCTACAATGAGCAGTTCTTC. Translation gives CASSPDRGSYNEQFF.

The chain has TRBV7-2 and TRBJ2-3; 12 bases are a match to TRBD2. The CDR3 runs to 16 residues. Looked up from germline, CDR1 is SGHTA and CDR2 is FQGNSA. V gave up 5 bases and J gave up 2 bases; unmatched junction bases: 5. The CDR3 region is CASSGLAGGLTDTQYF. In DNA, the CDR3 is TGTGCCAGCAGCGGGCTAGCGGGGGGGCTCACAGATACGCAGTATTTT.

V usage is TRBV4-1 and J usage is TRBJ2-7; 7 bases map to TRBD2. From germline, CDR1 is MGHRA and CDR2 YSYEKL. With 1 base clipped from V and 0 bases from J, the junction kept 0 bases outside the gene matches. The CDR3 is 14 amino acids. The CDR3 region is CASSQGTSSYEQYF. The CDR3 DNA follows: TGCGCCAGCAGCCAAGGGACTAGCTCCTACGAGCAGTACTTC.

By sample share, this clone is medium-sized. J is TRBJ1-2 and V is TRBV29-1; unclear D gene. This CDR3 is built from 13 residues. Germline V gene data show CDR1 as SQVTM and CDR2 as ANQGSEA. V was pared by 4 bases and J by 0 bases, with 9 bases between. As DNA, the CDR3 is TGCAGCGTTGCGCACAGTACTAACTATGGCTACACCTTC. Amino acids: CSVAHSTNYGYTF.

This chain uses TRBV5-5 with TRBJ2-1; 10 bases align to TRBD2. Germline CDR1 reads SGHKS; CDR2 reads YYEKEE (reference sequence). Trimming at V came to 4 bases and at J to 7 bases, leaving 11 bases not matched to a gene. This CDR3 comprises 16 residues. CDR3 DNA: TGTGCCAGCAGCCGCGATAGCGGGAGGTTGGGGAATGAGCAGTTCTTC. Translated, it gives CASSRDSGRLGNEQFF.